Below are 10 T cell receptor beta chains sequenced from a single sample in a study of identical twins (TCRdb year 2016). The library was produced with 5' RACE. Sequencing was performed on an Illumina HiSeq 2000. TCRdb reprocessed the public reads (quality trimming at Q25 with fastp, clone calling with MiXCR) and kept in-frame beta chains. Every CDR3 protein is listed once, alongside the most common genes and DNA of its rows. This sample gives 1.5 million or so distinct CDR3 sequences in total; less than 40% of them show up just once. The ten largest clones represent roughly 0.3% of the sample. Material: cord blood. Receptor source: a newborn girl in good health.

The chain couples TRBV7-2 to TRBJ2-7; unclear D gene. Germline CDR1 is SGHTA and CDR2 is FQGNSA. The CDR3 sequence is 14 residues long. V lost 3 bases and J 3 bases, leaving 12 bases between the germline ends. The CDR3 spells CASSFLNGFYEQYF. The CDR3 nucleotides read TGTGCCAGCAGCTTTCTTAACGGATTCTACGAGCAGTACTTC.

V gene TRBV10-3 combines with J gene TRBJ2-1; TRBD2 matches at 10 bases. This CDR3 is built from 15 residues. The V gene's germline CDR1 is ENHRY and CDR2 SYGVKD. J gave up 5 bases and V 0 bases, and 1 base lay outside the gene matches. In DNA, the CDR3 is TGTGCCATCAGTGAGTCTAGCGGGAGGAACAATGAGCAGTTCTTC. This gives the protein CAISESSGRNNEQFF.

The chain uses TRBV5-1 and TRBJ2-4, with TRBD1 matching over 9 bases. The DNA end is more similar to TRBJ2-7, so the J call may be wrong. CDR1 is SGHRS, CDR2 YFSETQ, per germline. The CDR3 sequence is 17 residues long. Written as DNA, the CDR3 is TGCGCCAGCAGCTTGGCCGCCGCTAGACAGGGGGCCTACGAGCAGTACTTC. Its translation is CASSLAAARQGAYEQYF.

In its sample, this clonotype was seen a few times. This sequence joins TRBV4-1 and TRBJ2-4; D gene uncertain. V dropped 4 bases and J dropped 0 bases, with 10 bases sitting between them. From germline, CDR1 is MGHRA and CDR2 YSYEKL. The CDR3 is 15 amino acids. This CDR3 is CASSPLPLAKNIQYF. CDR3 DNA sequence: TGCGCCAGCAGCCCGCTGCCCTTAGCCAAAAACATTCAGTACTTC.

This clonotype was picked up a small number of times. This chain connects TRBV10-3 to TRBJ2-7, with 12 bases matching TRBD2. The CDR3 totals 17 residues. Germline V gives CDR1 ENHRY, CDR2 SYGVKD. With V trimmed by 6 bases and J by 1 base, 10 bases remained unmatched. As DNA, the CDR3 is TGTGCCATCAGGCCCGGGACTAGCGGGTTAGGGTCCTACGAGCAGTACTTC. It specifies CAIRPGTSGLGSYEQYF.

The rearrangement joins TRBV18 to TRBJ2-3; 11 bases agree with TRBD2. The CDR3 contains 18 residues. The germline CDR1 and CDR2 sequences are KGHSH and LQKENI. Germline trimming cut 0 bases from V and 0 bases from J; bases unmatched to any gene: 5. The CDR3, as DNA: TGTGCCAGCTCACCACCGGGACTAGCGGACCTTAGCACAGATACGCAGTATTTT. Amino acid sequence: CASSPPGLADLSTDTQYF.

The chain joins TRBV5-1 to TRBJ2-1, with a weak D call TRBD2 (6 bases). Deletions cut 3 bases from V and 7 bases from J, with 11 bases between. The CDR3 is 13 residues long. CDR1 is SGHRS, CDR2 YFSETQ, per germline. This CDR3 is CASSSDYQNEQFF. CDR3 coding DNA: TGCGCCAGCAGCTCGGACTATCAGAATGAGCAGTTCTTC. Using reference TRBV5-1 and TRBJ2-1 for the parts outside the CDR3, the full variable domain is KAGVTQTPRYLIKTRGQQVTLSCSPISGHRSVSWYQQTPGQGLQFLFEYFSETQRNKGNFPGRFSGRQFSNSRSEMNVSTLELGDSALYLCASSSDYQNEQFFGPGTRLTVL.

This clonotype was observed at least ten times. The rearrangement links TRBV28 to TRBJ2-7, with D possibly being TRBD2 (5 bases). The CDR3 is made up of 13 amino acids. V lost 7 bases to trimming and J lost 2 bases, with 12 bases between them. From germline, CDR1 is MDHEN and CDR2 SYDVKM. The CDR3 is CASTLAEAYEQYF. DNA of the CDR3: TGTGCCAGCACCCTAGCCGAAGCCTACGAGCAGTACTTC.

This clonotype has only a few counts. The genes are TRBV28 and TRBJ2-7; 10 bases line up with TRBD1. There are 15 residues in the CDR3. Per germline, CDR1 MDHEN and CDR2 SYDVKM. The V segment lost 7 bases and the J segment 0 bases; nucleotides outside the gene matches: 6. CDR3 DNA: TGTGCCAGCACCGACAGGGGGCTCAGCTCCTACGAGCAGTACTTC. Translated: CASTDRGLSSYEQYF.

V gene TRBV29-1 combines with J gene TRBJ2-1; TRBD2 aligns across 12 bases. V gave up 4 bases and J gave up 3 bases; unmatched junction bases: 13. This CDR3 region has 18 residues. The germline CDR1 and CDR2 sequences are SQVTM and ANQGSEA. The CDR3 nucleotides read TGCAGCGTTGCCCTACTAGCGGGGGGTAACAACCTCTACAATGAGCAGTTCTTC. This encodes CSVALLAGGNNLYNEQFF.